These T cell receptor beta chains were read from a single sample in a study of CD8 T cells in Susac syndrome. TCRdb reprocessed the immunoSEQ multiplex PCR reads via MiXCR and lists one record per CDR3 protein. Found here are roughly 200,000 distinct CDR3 sequences, approximately 94% of them singletons; the top ten hold 0.093%. Sequencing was performed on CD4+ T cells from PBMCs. Source of these receptors: a human donor with multiple sclerosis. CDR3s include the opening cysteine and the closing phenylalanine or tryptophan. D genes are given only for firm matches.

>12|TRBV9|.
CASSMNSYEQYF
>14|TRBV2|.
CASSSQAGGYGYTF
>15|TRBV2|.
CASRSGGNSNQPQHF
>11|TRBV29-1|.
CSVIGQFEAFF
>14|TRBV5-1|TRBD1
CASSRQGGVEGYTF
>15|TRBV4-1|.
CASSQGVDATQPQHF
>12|TRBV29-1|.
CSVRLAKNIQYF
>14|TRBV3-1|.
CASSQGGPNQPQHF
>12|TRBV20-1|TRBD2
CSAPGGQETQYF
>15|TRBV5-1|.
CASSLGWQGSNEQFF
>15|TRBV28|.
CASSLTSPGVHEQFF
>14|TRBV29-1|.
CSVEGDARVYGYTF
>16|TRBV4-1|TRBD1
CASSPEGTGRVYEQYF
>13|TRBV2|TRBD2
CASNSGGSYEQYF
>13|TRBV29-1|TRBD2
CSVAGTNYNEQFF
>13|TRBV18|.
CASSPYGLGEQFF
>14|TRBV10-3|.
CAISERLRDEKLFF
>16|TRBV30|.
CAWSVLSWTVNTEAFF
>14|TRBV29-1|.
CSVDSPGTWNEQFF
>15|TRBV6-5|TRBD1
CASRTRTGVETEAFF
>12|TRBV7-8|.
CASSIRGSEAFF
>15|TRBV6-5|.
CASSPLVKGGGELFF
>16|TRBV5-1|.
CASRRGSSGQQETQYF
>14|TRBV11-3|.
CASSLRYRNGELFF